These 6 T cell receptor beta chains were all obtained from the same sample, sequenced in a study of shared clonotypes between healthy human individuals. Profiling relied on immunoSEQ multiplex PCR, and the TCRdb table lists in-frame clones only, not all of them. The data contain some 1,100,000 clones, approximately 78% of them singletons. Sequenced material: memory CD4+ T cells from PBMCs. This sample's subset: CD45RA-negative fraction. These receptors all stem from a man aged 18-30 years in good health. Some clones in this sample may be carry-over from other donors' samples.

The V and J genes are TRBV7-9 and TRBJ1-3; tentative D call: TRBD1 (5 bases). CDR1 and CDR2 from the germline V gene are SEHNR and FQNEAQ (reference sequence). CDR3 size: 14 residues. The V end was cut by 3 bases, the J end by 4 bases, with 10 bases between. CDR3 sequence: CASSFGGPGNTIYF. CDR3 coding DNA: TGTGCCAGCAGCTTCGGGGGTCCGGGAAACACCATATATTTT.

This clone was counted a few times. The rearrangement links TRBV6-1 to TRBJ2-7; a weak D match, TRBD2 (5 bases). CDR1 and CDR2 from the germline V gene are MNHNS and SASEGT. Trimming pared 7 bases from V and 2 bases from J, leaving 12 bases between. This CDR3 contains 13 residues. CDR3 in DNA: TGTGCCAGCAAGACGGGATATACCTACGAGCAGTACTTC. This codes for CASKTGYTYEQYF.

In the case of this clone: Other DNA sequences in the sample encode the same CDR3. The CDR3 reads CASSLEGRAGTDTQYF. CDR3 nucleotides: TGCGCCAGCAGCTTGGAGGGGCGGGCGGGCACAGATACGCAGTATTTT. J is TRBJ2-3 and V is TRBV5-1; TRBD1 or TRBD2 may be the D gene (5 bases each). This CDR3 region has 16 residues. Germline V gene sequence: CDR1 SGHRS, CDR2 YFSETQ. Trimming took 0 bases from V and 1 from J, leaving 12 bases between them.

The rearrangement joins TRBV20-1 to TRBJ2-1; no firm D call. V lost 3 bases and J 4 bases, leaving 4 bases between the germline ends. The CDR3 is made up of 11 amino acids. CDR1 and CDR2 (germline): DFQATT, SNEGSKA (reference sequence). The CDR3 DNA sequence: TGCAGTGCTAGGTGGTACAATGAGCAGTTCTTC. It is translated as CSARWYNEQFF.

This clone was observed a single time. The chain links TRBV16 to TRBJ2-5; D uncertain. The V end was cut by 4 bases, the J end by 1 base, with 10 bases between. This CDR3 region has 14 residues. The germline gives CDR1 KGHSY, CDR2 FQNENV. CDR3 nucleotides: TGTGCCAGCAGCCCAGGTACAGCCCAAGAGACCCAGTACTTC. Its protein is CASSPGTAQETQYF.

This clone was seen more than once but under ten times. The chain combines TRBV9 with TRBJ2-3, with D possibly being TRBD2 (6 bases). Germline V gene sequence: CDR1 SGDLS, CDR2 YYNGEE. This CDR3 has 16 amino acids. The V gene lost 0 bases and the J gene lost 4 bases, with 15 bases spanning the gap. The CDR3 DNA sequence: TGTGCCAGCAGCGTAGTCGGGGGAGGCGGCGCAGATACGCAGTATTTT. Protein sequence: CASSVVGGGGADTQYF.